The 16 T cell receptor beta chains in this list originate from one sample, sequenced in a study of blood T cells in healthy people across ages. A sample-barcoded 5' primer and a J-beta primer mix were used in a second PCR of roughly 7 to 12 cycles. TCRdb reanalysed the 5' RACE reads using MiXCR and keeps one entry per CDR3 protein. The data show over 300,000 distinct CDR3 sequences, approximately 47% seen once. The sequencing input was blood. These receptors were taken from a man aged 55-75 years in good health.

This chain links TRBV7-6 with TRBJ2-3, with 7 positions matching TRBD2. The V gene's germline CDR1 is SGHVS and CDR2 FNYEAQ. Germline trimming cut 7 bases from V and 0 bases from J; bases unmatched to any gene: 13. The CDR3 has 17 amino acids. The CDR3 spells CASTLRAAGPSTDTQYF. CDR3 in DNA: TGTGCCAGCACCCTCCGGGCAGCGGGGCCTAGCACAGATACGCAGTATTTT.

In its sample, this clonotype was seen a few times. This chain links TRBV10-3 with TRBJ2-7; possible D gene TRBD2, 6 bases. CDR3 length: 15 amino acids. The germline V gene has CDR1 ENHRY and CDR2 SYGVKD. The V end was cut by 11 bases, the J end by 2 bases, with 22 bases between. The CDR3 region is CAVLGTGTGTYEQYF. The CDR3 DNA reads TGTGCCGTCCTGGGGACCGGGACTGGAACCTACGAGCAGTACTTC.

V is TRBV12-3 or TRBV12-4 and J is TRBJ2-7; tentatively, D is TRBD1 or TRBD2 (5 bases each). The CDR3 length is 19 residues. Trimming removed 6 bases from V and 2 bases from J, with 29 bases in between. CDR3 DNA sequence: TGTGCCAGCAGCCTAGGGGCTTCTGCCGGGGTGGTTTCTACCTACGAGCAGTACTTC. Its protein is CASSLGASAGVVSTYEQYF.

The chain employs TRBV11-2 and TRBJ2-3, with D perhaps matching TRBD2 (5 bases). V lost 5 bases and J 6 bases, leaving 12 bases between the germline ends. Germline lookup yields CDR1 SGHAT and CDR2 FQNNGV. This CDR3 region has 13 residues. The CDR3 nucleotides read TGTGCCAGCAGCACAATTAGGAGGGATACGCAGTATTTT. Its translation: CASSTIRRDTQYF.

There are a few counts of this clonotype. This sequence joins TRBV5-1 and TRBJ2-7; 11 bases are a match to TRBD2. In germline, CDR1 is SGHRS, CDR2 YFSETQ. V shed 4 bases and J 0 bases; nucleotides not matched to a gene: 6. The CDR3 extends over 16 amino acids. The CDR3 region has the DNA TGCGCCAGCAGCCCCGCTAGCGGGGGGACCTCCTACGAGCAGTACTTC. Protein sequence: CASSPASGGTSYEQYF.

V usage is TRBV28 and J usage is TRBJ1-4, with D possibly matching TRBD1 (6 bases). V was cut by 3 bases and J by 5 bases, with 10 bases left in between. Looked up from germline, CDR1 is MDHEN and CDR2 is SYDVKM. This CDR3 contains 14 residues. DNA of the CDR3: TGTGCCAGCAGTTTCCAGGGGAAGAATGAAAAACTGTTTTTT. This encodes CASSFQGKNEKLFF.

This clonotype was detected a few times. The rearrangement uses TRBV19 and TRBJ2-6, with D possibly TRBD1 on 7 matching bases. The ends were cut back, 7 bases at V and 0 bases at J, with 13 bases in the middle. CDR1 and CDR2 (germline): LNHDA, SQIVND (reference sequence). CDR3 length: 16 residues. In DNA form, the CDR3 reads TGTGCCAGTACCAGGGGGGATCCCTCTGGGGCCAACGTCCTGACTTTC. This sequence encodes CASTRGDPSGANVLTF.

This clonotype was seen only a few times. CDR3 loop: CASRPSGVGGYEQYF. The CDR3 DNA reads as TGTGCCAGCAGACCATCAGGAGTAGGAGGATACGAGCAGTACTTC. The V gene is TRBV6-5, the J gene TRBJ2-7; D might be TRBD2 (5 bases). The ends were cut back, 6 bases at V and 4 bases at J, with 19 bases in the middle. The germline CDR1 and CDR2 sequences are MNHEY and SVGAGI. CDR3 length: 15 residues.

The chain uses TRBV5-1 and TRBJ2-5; a possible D gene is TRBD2 (6 bases). Germline loops: CDR1 SGHRS, CDR2 YFSETQ. Trimming left V 5 bases short and J 5 bases short, with 19 bases between. The CDR3 is 15 amino acids. The CDR3, as DNA: TGCGCCAGCAGTCTGTCTGGGGGGAGGAAGGAGACCCAGTACTTC. Its translation: CASSLSGGRKETQYF.

In this sample, this clonotype turned up once. This sequence joins TRBV5-1 and TRBJ2-5, with unresolved D. The CDR3 length is 13 residues. CDR1 is SGHRS, CDR2 YFSETQ, per germline. Trimming took off 4 bases at V and 7 bases at J, with 14 bases between the two ends. The CDR3 region is CASSAAPPGTQYF. As DNA, the CDR3 is TGCGCCAGCAGCGCGGCCCCGCCAGGGACCCAGTACTTC.

A remark on this clonotype: This may be a read error: a much more frequent sequence differs by one nucleotide. The V call is TRBV20-1, the J call TRBJ1-2; TRBD1 matches 8 bases. In germline, CDR1 is DFQATT, CDR2 SNEGSKA (reference sequence). CDR3 length equals 12 residues. The junction had 1 base not matched to a gene; V was cut back by 2 bases and J by 5 bases. CDR3 sequence reads: CSARQGAYGYTF. As DNA, the CDR3 is TGCAGTGCTAGACAGGGGGCGTATGGCTACACCTTC.

This clonotype was detected only once. Sequence at one end of the junction differs from germline and may be a read error. This chain links TRBV7-6 with TRBJ2-7; weak D call: TRBD1 (6 bases). The closer fit of TRBJ2-5 to the DNA end suggests the J call may be wrong. The germline CDR1 and CDR2 sequences are SGHVS and FNYEAQ. The CDR3 is 14 amino acids. CDR3 sequence: CASSLAWGQGTQYF. DNA of the CDR3: TGTGCCAGCAGCTTAGCTTGGGGGCAAGGGACCCAGTACTTC.

The chain has TRBV20-1 and TRBJ2-3; D unclear. The germline CDR1 and CDR2 sequences are DFQATT and SNEGSKA (reference sequence). V was trimmed by 6 bases and J by 1 base, leaving 17 bases between them. The CDR3 runs 15 residues. The CDR3 bases are TGCAGTGCGCCTCATAAGGCAAAAGGCACAGATACGCAGTATTTT. Protein sequence: CSAPHKAKGTDTQYF.

V usage is TRBV4-1 and J usage is TRBJ2-1; tentative D call: TRBD1 (5 bases). Germline CDR1 MGHRA, CDR2 YSYEKL. The CDR3 loop spans 14 amino acids. Trimming removed 0 bases from V and 7 bases from J, with 10 bases in between. The CDR3 region is CASSQEGARNEQFF. The CDR3 DNA is TGCGCCAGCAGCCAAGAAGGGGCTAGGAATGAGCAGTTCTTC.

The genes are TRBV7-3 and TRBJ2-4; D is uncertain. V was trimmed by 5 bases and J by 0 bases, leaving 8 bases between them. The CDR3 extends over 14 amino acids. CDR1 and CDR2 from the germline V gene are SGHTA and FQGTGA. The CDR3 protein is CASSLDLAKNIQYF. DNA for the CDR3: TGTGCCAGCAGCCTAGACCTAGCCAAAAACATTCAGTACTTC.

Turning to this clonotype: Sequence at one end of the junction differs from germline and may be a read error. CDR3 nucleotides: TGTGCTAGCAGCCATACAGGTTTACAAGAGACCCAGTACTTC. It is translated as CASSHTGLQETQYF. The chain has TRBV7-7 and TRBJ2-4; D may be TRBD1 (5 bases). The end of the DNA is better explained by TRBJ2-5, so the J call may be wrong. Germline CDR1 SSHAT, CDR2 FNYEAQ (reference sequence). The CDR3 contains 14 residues.